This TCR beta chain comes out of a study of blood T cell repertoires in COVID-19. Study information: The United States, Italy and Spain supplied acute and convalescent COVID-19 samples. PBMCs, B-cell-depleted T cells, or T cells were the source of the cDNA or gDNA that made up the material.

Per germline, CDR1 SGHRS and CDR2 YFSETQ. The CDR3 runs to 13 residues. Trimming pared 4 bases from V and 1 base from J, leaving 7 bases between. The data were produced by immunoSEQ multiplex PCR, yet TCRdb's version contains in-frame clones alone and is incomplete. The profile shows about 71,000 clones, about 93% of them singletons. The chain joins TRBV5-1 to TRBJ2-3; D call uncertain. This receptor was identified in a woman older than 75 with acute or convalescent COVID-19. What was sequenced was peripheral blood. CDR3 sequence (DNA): TGCGCCAGCAGCCCAATCCGCACAGATACGCAGTATTTT. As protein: CASSPIRTDTQYF.